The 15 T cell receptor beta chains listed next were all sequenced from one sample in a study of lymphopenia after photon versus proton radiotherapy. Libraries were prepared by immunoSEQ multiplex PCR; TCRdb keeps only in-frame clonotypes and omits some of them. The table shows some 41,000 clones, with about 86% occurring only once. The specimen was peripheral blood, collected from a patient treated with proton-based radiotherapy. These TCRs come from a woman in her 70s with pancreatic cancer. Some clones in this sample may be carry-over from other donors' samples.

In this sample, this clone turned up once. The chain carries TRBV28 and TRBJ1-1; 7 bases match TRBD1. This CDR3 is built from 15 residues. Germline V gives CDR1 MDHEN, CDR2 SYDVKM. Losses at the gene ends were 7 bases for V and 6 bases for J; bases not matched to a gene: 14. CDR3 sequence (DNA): TGTGCCAGCAAGCGAGGGGGCGGGCGCGTGCCTGAAGCTTTCTTT. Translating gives CASKRGGGRVPEAFF.

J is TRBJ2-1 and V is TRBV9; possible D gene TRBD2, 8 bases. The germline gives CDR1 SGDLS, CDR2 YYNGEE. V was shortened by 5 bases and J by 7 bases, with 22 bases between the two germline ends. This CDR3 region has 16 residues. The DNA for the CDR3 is TGTGCCAGCAGGAAGGGGGCGGGAGGATTAGTAAATGAGCAGTTCTTC. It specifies CASRKGAGGLVNEQFF.

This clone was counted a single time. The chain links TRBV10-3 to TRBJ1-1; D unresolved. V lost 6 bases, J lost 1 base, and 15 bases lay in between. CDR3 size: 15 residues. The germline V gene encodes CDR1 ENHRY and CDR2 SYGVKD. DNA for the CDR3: TGTGCCATCAGCACAGCGACGACAACGAACACTGAAGCTTTCTTT. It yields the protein CAISTATTTNTEAFF.

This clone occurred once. CDR3 protein: CASSEYGDTEAFF. Here the CDR3 DNA reads TGTGCCAGCAGTGAATATGGGGACACTGAAGCTTTCTTT. The chain couples TRBV25-1 to TRBJ1-1; no clear D gene. CDR3 length: 13 amino acids. Germline CDR1 and CDR2: MGHDK and SYGVNS. V shed 0 bases and J shed 3 bases, with 5 bases lying between them.

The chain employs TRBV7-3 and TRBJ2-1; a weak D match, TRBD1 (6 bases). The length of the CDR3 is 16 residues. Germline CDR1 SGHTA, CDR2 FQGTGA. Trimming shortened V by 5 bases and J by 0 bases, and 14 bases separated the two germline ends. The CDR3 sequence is CASSPPGASSYNEQFF. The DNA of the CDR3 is TGTGCCAGCAGCCCGCCAGGGGCGAGCTCCTACAATGAGCAGTTCTTC.

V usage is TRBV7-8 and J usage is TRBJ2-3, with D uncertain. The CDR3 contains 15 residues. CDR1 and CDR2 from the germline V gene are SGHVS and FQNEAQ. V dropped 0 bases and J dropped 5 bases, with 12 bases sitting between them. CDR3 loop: CASSLALLQQDTQYF. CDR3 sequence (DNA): TGTGCCAGCAGCTTAGCCCTCCTTCAGCAAGATACGCAGTATTTT.

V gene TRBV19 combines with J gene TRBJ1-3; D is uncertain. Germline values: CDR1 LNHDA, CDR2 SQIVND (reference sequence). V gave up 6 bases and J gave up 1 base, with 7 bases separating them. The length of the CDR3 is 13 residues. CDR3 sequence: CASSGFSGNTIYF. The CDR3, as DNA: TGTGCCAGTAGCGGATTTTCTGGAAACACCATATATTTT.

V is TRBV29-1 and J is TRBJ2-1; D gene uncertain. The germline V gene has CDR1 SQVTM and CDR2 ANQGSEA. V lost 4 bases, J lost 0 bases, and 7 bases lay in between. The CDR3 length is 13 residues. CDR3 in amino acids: CSVGLGSYNEQFF. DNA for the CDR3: TGCAGCGTTGGTCTGGGCTCCTACAATGAGCAGTTCTTC.

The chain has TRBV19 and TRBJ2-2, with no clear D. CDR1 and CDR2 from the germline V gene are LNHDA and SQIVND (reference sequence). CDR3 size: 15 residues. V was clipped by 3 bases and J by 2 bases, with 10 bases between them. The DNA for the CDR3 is TGTGCCAGTAGTATCTTCAGAGCCAACACCGGGGAGCTGTTTTTT. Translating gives CASSIFRANTGELFF.

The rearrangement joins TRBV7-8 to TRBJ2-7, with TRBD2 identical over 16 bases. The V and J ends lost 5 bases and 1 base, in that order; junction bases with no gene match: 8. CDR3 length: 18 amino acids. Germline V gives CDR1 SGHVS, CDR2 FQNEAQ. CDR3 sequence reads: CASSPTPGLAGGSYEQYF. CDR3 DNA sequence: TGTGCCAGCAGCCCCACCCCGGGACTAGCGGGAGGGTCCTACGAGCAGTACTTC.

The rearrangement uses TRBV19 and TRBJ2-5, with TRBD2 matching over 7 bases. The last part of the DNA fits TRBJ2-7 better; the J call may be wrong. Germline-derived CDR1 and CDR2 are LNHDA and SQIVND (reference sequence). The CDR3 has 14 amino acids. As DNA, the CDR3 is TGTGCCAGTAGTATCTCTAGCGGAAACTACGAGCAGTACTTC. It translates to CASSISSGNYEQYF.

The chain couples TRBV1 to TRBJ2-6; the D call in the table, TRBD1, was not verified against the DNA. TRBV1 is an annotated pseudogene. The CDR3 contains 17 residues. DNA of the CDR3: TGCACCAGCAGGGTGCTCCGTTTGTGCAGTCGGGCCAACGTCCTGACTTTC. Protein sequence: CTSRVLRLCSRANVLTF.

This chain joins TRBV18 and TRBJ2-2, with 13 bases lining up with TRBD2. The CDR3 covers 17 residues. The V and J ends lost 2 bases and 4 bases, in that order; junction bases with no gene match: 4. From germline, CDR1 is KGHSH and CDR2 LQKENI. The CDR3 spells CASSPRTSGSGTGELFF. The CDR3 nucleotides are TGTGCCAGCTCACCAAGGACTAGCGGGAGCGGCACCGGGGAGCTGTTTTTT.

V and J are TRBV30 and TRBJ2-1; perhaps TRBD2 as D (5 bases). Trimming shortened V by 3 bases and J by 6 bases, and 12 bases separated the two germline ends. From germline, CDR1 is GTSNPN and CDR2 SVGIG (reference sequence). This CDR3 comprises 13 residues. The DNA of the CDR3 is TGTGCCTGGAGACGAGGAGGCGGCAATGAGCAGTTCTTC. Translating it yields CAWRRGGGNEQFF.

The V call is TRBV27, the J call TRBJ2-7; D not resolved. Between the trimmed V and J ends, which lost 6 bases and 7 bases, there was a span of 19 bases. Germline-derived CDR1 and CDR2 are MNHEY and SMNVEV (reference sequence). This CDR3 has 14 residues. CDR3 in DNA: TGTGCCAGCAGCCTTCAGTGGAAACACGATGAGCAGTACTTC. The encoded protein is CASSLQWKHDEQYF.